Shown below are 6 T cell receptor beta chains from a single sample sequenced in a study of shared T cell receptors in the human thymus. TCRdb's copy holds only in-frame clones and misses some; the assay was immunoSEQ multiplex PCR. The sample holds 600,000 or so clones, 70% to 90% seen once. This sample was also put to use in a study of human thymus T cells.

Sequenced sample: thymocytes. Receptor source: a boy under two years old with a congenital heart defect.

The CDR3 reads CASSLGVGGAPDTQYF. CDR3 in DNA: TGCGCCAGCAGCTTGGGGGTCGGGGGGGCCCCAGATACGCAGTATTTT. The chain is built from TRBV5-1 and TRBJ2-3, with TRBD2 matching 8 bases. The CDR3 is 16 amino acids. Germline V CDR1 and CDR2: SGHRS, YFSETQ. V gave up 0 bases and J gave up 4 bases; unmatched junction bases: 7. The variable domain in full, completed from reference TRBV5-1 and TRBJ2-3, reads KAGVTQTPRYLIKTRGQQVTLSCSPISGHRSVSWYQQTPGQGLQFLFEYFSETQRNKGNFPGRFSGRQFSNSRSEMNVSTLELGDSALYLCASSLGVGGAPDTQYFGPGTRLTVL.

This clone was seen once. The genes are TRBV15 and TRBJ2-7, with 10 bases matching TRBD1. This CDR3 is 17 amino acids long. Germline V gene lookup returns CDR1 LNHNV and CDR2 YYDKDF (reference sequence). The J segment lost 6 bases and the V segment lost 2 bases, leaving 13 bases of the junction unmatched. The CDR3 sequence is CATSRNYIGTGVCEQYF. The DNA of the CDR3 is TGTGCCACCAGCAGAAACTATATTGGGACAGGGGTTTGCGAGCAGTACTTC.

V and J are TRBV4-3 and TRBJ2-1; the match to TRBD2 covers 8 bases. V lost 5 bases and J lost 8; bases outside the gene matches: 11. The CDR3 totals 15 residues. Germline CDR1 and CDR2: LGHNA and YSLEER. CDR3 sequence reads: CASSELAAMGDEQFF. In nucleotides, the CDR3 is TGCGCCAGCAGCGAACTAGCGGCAATGGGCGATGAGCAGTTCTTC.

CDR3 sequence (DNA): TGTGCCAGCAGCTTAGGGACTGGGGACACTTCCTACGAGCAGTACTTC. This encodes CASSLGTGDTSYEQYF. The rearrangement uses TRBV7-9 and TRBJ2-7; TRBD1 might be the D (6 bases). Per germline, CDR1 SEHNR and CDR2 FQNEAQ (reference sequence). Trimming stripped 1 base from V and 1 base from J, with 14 bases between. This CDR3 is 16 amino acids long.

This clone was seen a handful of times. The chain combines TRBV6-6 with TRBJ1-3, with D tentatively TRBD1 (6 bases). CDR1 and CDR2 (germline): MNHNY, SVGAGI (reference sequence). This CDR3 has 16 amino acids. Trimming removed 5 bases at V and 0 bases at J, with 14 bases between. The DNA of the CDR3 is TGTGCCAGCAGTCCCCCGGACAGTCACTCTGGAAACACCATATATTTT. This translates into CASSPPDSHSGNTIYF.

The rearrangement links TRBV5-1 to TRBJ1-2, with a possible D match to TRBD1 (5 bases). V shed 5 bases and J shed 0 bases, with 8 bases lying between them. The germline V gene encodes CDR1 SGHRS and CDR2 YFSETQ. The length of the CDR3 is 13 residues. For the CDR3, the DNA is TGCGCCAGCAGACTGGACACTAACTATGGCTACACCTTC. Its protein is CASRLDTNYGYTF. The entire variable domain, with the rest obtained from reference TRBV5-1 and TRBJ1-2, is as follows: KAGVTQTPRYLIKTRGQQVTLSCSPISGHRSVSWYQQTPGQGLQFLFEYFSETQRNKGNFPGRFSGRQFSNSRSEMNVSTLELGDSALYLCASRLDTNYGYTFGSGTRLTVV.